The 21 T cell receptor beta chains below come from one sample, sequenced in a study of response to subunit inactivated influenza vaccine. MiXCR, applied by TCRdb to the RT-PCR reads, yields one record per CDR3 protein. The repertoire holds about 700,000 distinct CDR3 sequences, with approximately 15% as singletons. The material sequenced was PBMCs from blood, taken 14 days before vaccination. All receptors come from a man between 50 and 59 years old who received an inactivated influenza vaccine.

A few counts support this clonotype. This sequence joins TRBV28 and TRBJ2-1; 9 bases fit TRBD1. Germline CDR1 and CDR2: MDHEN and SYDVKM. This CDR3 is 17 amino acids long. V shed 4 bases and J 6 bases; nucleotides not matched to a gene: 13. Here the CDR3 DNA reads TGTGCCAGCAGTTCACCCGTCGGGACAGGGTCCCGCAATGAGCAGTTCTTC. Protein product: CASSSPVGTGSRNEQFF.

This clonotype came up many times. This sequence joins TRBV12-3 or TRBV12-4 and TRBJ2-3; D call uncertain. The germline V and J ends were trimmed by 2 bases and 1 base, with 10 bases remaining between them. CDR3 length equals 15 residues. CDR3 sequence: CASSLQPLGTDTQYF. The CDR3 nucleotides are TGTGCCAGCAGTTTACAACCATTGGGCACAGATACGCAGTATTTT.

In its sample, this clonotype was seen a few times. This rearrangement joins TRBV4-3 to TRBJ2-7; 7 bases are shared with TRBD2. The CDR3 extends over 13 amino acids. Trimming took 2 bases from V and 6 from J; bases not matched to a gene: 4. CDR1 and CDR2 from the germline V gene are LGHNA and YSLEER. The CDR3 DNA sequence: TGCGCCAGCAGCCAAAGGGAGGGAGGCGAGCAGTACTTC. As protein: CASSQREGGEQYF.

This clonotype occurred many times. V and J are TRBV11-2 and TRBJ1-1; tentatively, D is TRBD1 (5 bases). The CDR3 contains 14 residues. Trimming shortened V by 0 bases and J by 9 bases, and 14 bases separated the two germline ends. From germline, CDR1 is SGHAT and CDR2 FQNNGV. The CDR3 DNA sequence: TGTGCCAGCAGCTTAGATCCAGGGCAGAAAAAAGCTTTCTTT. It specifies CASSLDPGQKKAFF.

This clonotype has just a few counts. Here the CDR3 reads CASSVPGTHTQYF. DNA for the CDR3: TGTGCCAGCAGCGTACCGGGGACCCATACGCAGTATTTT. The chain links TRBV7-8 to TRBJ2-3; D possibly uses TRBD1 or TRBD2 (5 bases each). Trimming took 5 bases from V and 7 from J, leaving 13 bases between them. The CDR3 sequence is 13 residues long. The germline gives CDR1 SGHVS, CDR2 FQNEAQ.

This clonotype was counted a few times. V gene TRBV25-1 combines with J gene TRBJ1-5; 7 bases map to TRBD1. Germline assignment: CDR1 MGHDK and CDR2 SYGVNS. The ends lost 6 bases at V and 6 bases at J; junction bases unmatched: 8. This CDR3 region has 14 residues. In DNA form, the CDR3 reads TGTGCCAGCAGAGAGACAGGGTCTGGTCAGCCCCAGCATTTT. Its translation: CASRETGSGQPQHF.

This chain's CDR3 is CASSQGRRQSSYNEQFF. In nucleotides, the CDR3 is TGTGCCAGCAGCCAAGGTAGGCGGCAGAGCTCCTACAATGAGCAGTTCTTC. The chain carries TRBV14 and TRBJ2-1; D gene unclear. V was clipped by 1 base and J by 0 bases, with 13 bases between them. The CDR3 length is 17 residues. Per the germline V gene, CDR1 is SGHDN and CDR2 is FVKESK. Full variable domain (outside the CDR3, taken from reference TRBV14 and TRBJ2-1): EAGVTQFPSHSVIEKGQTVTLRCDPISGHDNLYWYRRVMGKEIKFLLHFVKESKQDESGMPNNRFLAERTGGTYSTLKVQPAELEDSGVYFCASSQGRRQSSYNEQFFGPGTRLTVL.

This clonotype was recorded a few times. The chain combines TRBV7-9 with TRBJ2-1; D uncertain. The CDR3 is 15 amino acids. V shed 5 bases and J shed 0 bases, with 11 bases lying between them. Germline V gives CDR1 SEHNR, CDR2 FQNEAQ (reference sequence). CDR3 in DNA: TGTGCCAGCAGCCCCTCGAGTCGCTCCTACAATGAGCAGTTCTTC. It specifies CASSPSSRSYNEQFF. The whole variable domain, remainder taken from reference TRBV7-9 and TRBJ2-1, is DTGVSQNPRHKITKRGQNVTFRCDPISEHNRLYWYRQTLGQGPEFLTYFQNEAQLEKSRLLSDRFSAERPKGSFSTLEIQRTEQGDSAMYLCASSPSSRSYNEQFFGPGTRLTVL.

The chain joins TRBV9 to TRBJ1-4; 8 nucleotides match TRBD1. The CDR3 has 15 amino acids. Losses at the gene ends were 3 bases for V and 8 bases for J; bases not matched to a gene: 9. Germline CDR1 reads SGDLS; CDR2 reads YYNGEE. CDR3 protein: CASSAPGGSPEKLFF. In DNA, the CDR3 is TGTGCCAGCAGCGCTCCAGGGGGCTCGCCCGAAAAACTGTTTTTT.

The V call is TRBV3-1, the J call TRBJ2-3; maybe TRBD1 (5 bases). In germline, CDR1 is LGHDT, CDR2 YNNKEL (reference sequence). The CDR3 sequence is 11 residues long. V was trimmed by 7 bases and J by 8 bases, leaving 10 bases between them. The CDR3 loop is CASMEGVTQYF. Here the CDR3 DNA reads TGTGCCAGCATGGAAGGGGTTACGCAGTATTTT.

This rearrangement joins TRBV28 to TRBJ2-1; D is unresolved. This CDR3 region has 15 residues. From germline, CDR1 is MDHEN and CDR2 SYDVKM. Trimming removed 7 bases at V and 0 bases at J, with 13 bases between. Here the CDR3 DNA reads TGTGCCAGCACCCTGACCGCGAGCTCCTACAATGAGCAGTTCTTC. It encodes CASTLTASSYNEQFF.

This chain connects TRBV28 to TRBJ2-3, with a possible D match to TRBD2 (5 bases). There are 16 residues in the CDR3. The germline V and J ends were trimmed by 4 bases and 8 bases, with 22 bases remaining between them. CDR1 and CDR2 (germline): MDHEN, SYDVKM. The CDR3 sequence is CASSWGELGEESTQYF. The CDR3 coding sequence is TGTGCCAGCAGTTGGGGAGAACTGGGAGAAGAGAGTACGCAGTATTTT.

This clonotype was detected only a few times. The chain links TRBV6-2 or TRBV6-3 to TRBJ2-3; 8 bases match TRBD1. Germline V CDR1 and CDR2: MNHEY, SVGEGT. V lost 2 bases, J lost 5 bases, and 9 bases stayed unmatched. The CDR3 loop spans 16 amino acids. The DNA of the CDR3 is TGTGCCAGCAGTTACGGGTCGGCAGGGGGCAGAGATACGCAGTATTTT. Translating it yields CASSYGSAGGRDTQYF.

CDR3 sequence reads: CATSDPDSINTDTQYF. The CDR3 DNA is TGTGCCACCAGTGACCCGGACTCGATCAACACAGATACGCAGTATTTT. V usage is TRBV24-1 and J usage is TRBJ2-3; weak D call: TRBD2 (5 bases). CDR3 size: 16 residues. The germline V gene encodes CDR1 KGHDR and CDR2 SFDVKD. The V and J ends lost 4 bases and 2 bases respectively, with 15 bases between them.

The rearrangement joins TRBV20-1 to TRBJ2-3; possible D gene TRBD2, 6 bases. Germline CDR1 is DFQATT and CDR2 is SNEGSKA (reference sequence). Trimming cost V 3 bases and J 0 bases, with 10 bases left between them. The CDR3 runs to 14 residues. In DNA form, the CDR3 reads TGCAGTGCTAGGGTGGGGACTAGCACAGATACGCAGTATTTT. As protein: CSARVGTSTDTQYF.

This clonotype has only a few counts. The chain couples TRBV4-1 to TRBJ2-3; maybe TRBD2 (6 bases). The CDR3 has 16 residues. The V gene lost 5 bases and the J gene lost 2 bases, with 17 bases spanning the gap. Germline loops: CDR1 MGHRA, CDR2 YSYEKL. CDR3: CASSSGSGPNTDTQYF. The CDR3 nucleotides are TGCGCCAGCAGCAGCGGAAGCGGGCCGAACACAGATACGCAGTATTTT.

This clonotype has more than one count but fewer than ten. This rearrangement joins TRBV14 to TRBJ2-1, with D unclear. The germline V gene encodes CDR1 SGHDN and CDR2 FVKESK. This CDR3 has 16 residues. Deletions cut 1 base from V and 2 bases from J, with 12 bases between. CDR3 protein: CASSQGAWSPYNEQFF. CDR3 DNA: TGTGCCAGCAGCCAAGGGGCTTGGTCCCCCTACAATGAGCAGTTCTTC.

This clonotype occurred a few times. V usage is TRBV7-2 and J usage is TRBJ2-7, with a tentative D call TRBD2 (6 bases). Germline CDR1 and CDR2: SGHTA and FQGNSA. Trimming removed 5 bases at V and 3 bases at J, with 11 bases between. The CDR3 runs to 13 residues. CDR3 DNA: TGTGCCAGCAGCGCGGGACCGAACTACGAGCAGTACTTC. This translates into CASSAGPNYEQYF. Supplemented by reference TRBV7-2 and TRBJ2-7, the full variable domain reads GAGVSQSPSNKVTEKGKDVELRCDPISGHTALYWYRQSLGQGLEFLIYFQGNSAPDKSGLPSDRFSAERTGGSVSTLTIQRTQQEDSAVYLCASSAGPNYEQYFGPGTRLTVT.

This clonotype was detected ten times or more. The V gene is TRBV10-3, the J gene TRBJ2-2; no firm D call. CDR3 length: 18 amino acids. Trimming left V 5 bases short and J 1 base short, with 20 bases between. Germline values: CDR1 ENHRY, CDR2 SYGVKD. The CDR3 bases are TGTGCCATCAGTCGGCTCCCGGCAGGCCAACAGAACACCGGGGAGCTGTTTTTT. It is translated as CAISRLPAGQQNTGELFF.

This chain joins TRBV2 and TRBJ1-1; no clear D. Germline V lookup: CDR1 SNHLY, CDR2 FYNNEI. The CDR3 consists of 12 residues. V lost 0 bases, J lost 10 bases, and 9 bases lay in between. The CDR3 region has the DNA TGTGCCAGCAGTGAAGCTTTCGTTCTAGCTTTCTTT. Its protein product is CASSEAFVLAFF.

This clonotype came up a few times. The chain links TRBV28 to TRBJ1-5; D is uncertain. Germline V gives CDR1 MDHEN, CDR2 SYDVKM. V was trimmed by 1 base and J by 1 base, leaving 11 bases between them. The CDR3 covers 16 residues. The CDR3 region has the DNA TGTGCCAGCAGTTTATTGAGTCACCAAAGCAATCAGCCCCAGCATTTT. Its protein product is CASSLLSHQSNQPQHF.